The clone carrying this TCR beta chain occurred many times. Antigen specificity is unknown. These data originate in a study of T cells in Graves' hyperthyroidism and ophthalmopathy. Overall study results and limits: In the analysis, a 13 V-J model separated ophthalmopathy from stable hyperthyroidism.

TCR beta CDR3 regions were amplified from RNA. First-round RT-PCR of the TCR CDR3 relied on the HTBI primer set. TCRdb used MiXCR to reprocess the multiplex PCR reads, holding one entry per CDR3 protein. The sample includes about 360,000 distinct CDR3 sequences, about 13% of them seen just once. V lost 1 base and J 5 bases, leaving 15 bases between the germline ends. The CDR3 length is 16 residues. This chain joins TRBV12-3 or TRBV12-4 and TRBJ1-5, with a weak D call TRBD1 (5 bases). This receptor was identified in a woman aged 18 to 35 with Graves' hyperthyroidism. Sample: blood. CDR3: CASSLESLGPDQPQHF. For the CDR3, the DNA is TGTGCCAGCAGTTTAGAATCTTTGGGGCCCGATCAGCCCCAGCATTTT.